Below, 10 T cell receptor beta chains from the same sample are listed, as sequenced in a study of shared clonotypes between healthy human individuals. Some clones are missing from TCRdb's copy, which holds only in-frame ones; the method was immunoSEQ multiplex PCR. The profile shows 950,000 to 1,300,000 clones, roughly 80% of them singletons. Sample: memory CD4+ T cells sorted from blood. As for subset: CD45RA-negative fraction. The receptor set was obtained from a man between 18 and 35 years old in good health.

The chain links TRBV12-5 to TRBJ2-7; 9 nucleotides match TRBD2. The CDR3 consists of 14 residues. The germline gives CDR1 LGHNT, CDR2 FRNRAP. The trim removed 6 bases at V and 3 bases at J, leaving 6 bases unmatched. CDR3 DNA sequence: TGTGCTAGTGGCCGACTAGCGGAGAACTACGAGCAGTACTTC. This gives the protein CASGRLAENYEQYF. The full variable domain, in which reference TRBV12-5 and TRBJ2-7 provide the parts outside the CDR3, is DARVTQTPRHKVTEMGQEVTMRCQPILGHNTVFWYRQTMMQGLELLAYFRNRAPLDDSGMPKDRFSAEMPDATLATLKIQPSEPRDSAVYFCASGRLAENYEQYFGPGTRLTVT.

Comments on this clone: Within the sample, other DNA sequences also encode this same CDR3. The chain uses TRBV5-1 and TRBJ2-7, with D perhaps given as TRBD1 or TRBD2 (6 bases each). The V gene's germline CDR1 is SGHRS and CDR2 YFSETQ. The CDR3 has 14 amino acids. V lost 2 bases and J 1 base, leaving 10 bases between the germline ends. The CDR3 sequence: CASSLGGNSYEQYF. CDR3 nucleotides: TGCGCCAGCAGCTTAGGGGGGAATTCCTACGAGCAGTACTTC. Using reference TRBV5-1 and TRBJ2-7 for the parts outside the CDR3, the full variable domain is KAGVTQTPRYLIKTRGQQVTLSCSPISGHRSVSWYQQTPGQGLQFLFEYFSETQRNKGNFPGRFSGRQFSNSRSEMNVSTLELGDSALYLCASSLGGNSYEQYFGPGTRLTVT.

With regard to this clone: Within the sample, other DNA sequences also encode this same CDR3. The rearrangement joins TRBV5-6 to TRBJ2-4; D possibly corresponds to TRBD2 (5 bases). Between the trimmed V and J ends, which lost 0 bases and 2 bases, there was a span of 6 bases. The CDR3 extends over 14 amino acids. Germline CDR1 and CDR2: SGHDT and YYEEEE. The chain's CDR3 is CASSLGGPKNIQYF. For the CDR3, the DNA is TGTGCCAGCAGCTTGGGAGGGCCCAAAAACATTCAGTACTTC.

J is TRBJ2-7 and V is TRBV7-9, with a tentative D call TRBD1 (6 bases). Trimming removed 7 bases from V and 2 bases from J, with 15 bases in between. Germline lookup yields CDR1 SEHNR and CDR2 FQNEAQ (reference sequence). The CDR3 runs to 14 residues. The CDR3: CASTSGTLTYEQYF. CDR3 coding DNA: TGTGCCAGCACCTCCGGGACACTCACCTACGAGCAGTACTTC. The full variable domain, in which reference TRBV7-9 and TRBJ2-7 provide the parts outside the CDR3, is DTGVSQNPRHKITKRGQNVTFRCDPISEHNRLYWYRQTLGQGPEFLTYFQNEAQLEKSRLLSDRFSAERPKGSFSTLEIQRTEQGDSAMYLCASTSGTLTYEQYFGPGTRLTVT.

This clone came up many times. CDR3 amino acids: CASSEAGFKNIQYF. The CDR3 DNA follows: TGTGCCAGCAGTGAGGCAGGGTTCAAAAACATTCAGTACTTC. The V gene is TRBV2, the J gene TRBJ2-4, with a weak D call TRBD1 (5 bases). The CDR3 has 14 amino acids. CDR1 is SNHLY, CDR2 FYNNEI, per germline. V was trimmed by 3 bases and J by 3 bases, leaving 9 bases between them. The entire variable domain, with the rest obtained from reference TRBV2 and TRBJ2-4, is as follows: EPEVTQTPSHQVTQMGQEVILRCVPISNHLYFYWYRQILGQKVEFLVSFYNNEISEKSEIFDDQFSVERPDGSNFTLKIRSTKLEDSAMYFCASSEAGFKNIQYFGAGTRLSVL.

This clone was counted a single time. The rearrangement uses TRBV7-9 and TRBJ2-7; the D is unclear. V lost 5 bases and J 5 bases, leaving 16 bases between the germline ends. This CDR3 is built from 14 residues. Germline values: CDR1 SEHNR, CDR2 FQNEAQ (reference sequence). CDR3: CASSPSTLNDEQYF. The CDR3 DNA sequence: TGTGCCAGCAGCCCCTCGACCCTTAACGACGAGCAGTACTTC. The whole variable domain, remainder taken from reference TRBV7-9 and TRBJ2-7, is DTGVSQNPRHKITKRGQNVTFRCDPISEHNRLYWYRQTLGQGPEFLTYFQNEAQLEKSRLLSDRFSAERPKGSFSTLEIQRTEQGDSAMYLCASSPSTLNDEQYFGPGTRLTVT.

The chain uses TRBV5-6 and TRBJ2-1; 12 nucleotides match TRBD2. V was pared by 3 bases and J by 9 bases, with 7 bases of the junction left unmatched. The germline gives CDR1 SGHDT, CDR2 YYEEEE. There are 15 residues in the CDR3. The DNA of the CDR3 is TGTGCCAGCAGCTCTCTAGCGGGGGGGCCGGGTGAGCAGTTCTTC. Translated: CASSSLAGGPGEQFF.

The chain couples TRBV20-1 to TRBJ2-3; no definite D call. The V end was cut by 5 bases, the J end by 9 bases, with 12 bases between. The CDR3 contains 11 residues. From germline, CDR1 is DFQATT and CDR2 SNEGSKA (reference sequence). This CDR3 reads CSAQEEKTQYF. The CDR3 nucleotides read TGCAGTGCTCAAGAGGAAAAGACGCAGTATTTT.

This chain joins TRBV14 and TRBJ2-7, with 9 bases aligning to TRBD1. CDR1 SGHDN and CDR2 FVKESK come from the germline V gene. J was trimmed by 5 bases and V by 2 bases; bases with no gene match: 10. This CDR3 contains 16 residues. CDR3 DNA: TGTGCCAGCAGCCAATTAACAGGGGGCGGTAGGAACGAGCAGTACTTC. This encodes CASSQLTGGGRNEQYF.

In its sample, this clone was seen once. This rearrangement joins TRBV30 to TRBJ1-5; the match to TRBD1 covers 10 bases. J lost 1 base, V lost 5 bases, and 2 bases had no gene match. Germline CDR1 GTSNPN, CDR2 SVGIG (reference sequence). This CDR3 is built from 14 residues. CDR3 sequence (DNA): TGTGCCTGGGGGACAGGGGCAAGCAATCAGCCCCAGCATTTT. This sequence encodes CAWGTGASNQPQHF.